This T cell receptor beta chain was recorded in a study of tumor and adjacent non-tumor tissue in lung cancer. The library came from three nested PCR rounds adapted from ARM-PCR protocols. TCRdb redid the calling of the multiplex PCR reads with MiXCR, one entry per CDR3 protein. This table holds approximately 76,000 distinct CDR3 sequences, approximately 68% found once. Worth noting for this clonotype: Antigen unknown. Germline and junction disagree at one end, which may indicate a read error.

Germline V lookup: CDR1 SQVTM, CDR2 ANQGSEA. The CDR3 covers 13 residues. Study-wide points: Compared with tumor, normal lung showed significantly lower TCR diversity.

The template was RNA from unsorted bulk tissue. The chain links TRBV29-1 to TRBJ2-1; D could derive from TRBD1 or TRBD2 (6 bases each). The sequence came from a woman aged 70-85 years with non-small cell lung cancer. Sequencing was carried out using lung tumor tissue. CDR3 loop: CSAEVAGGGEQLF. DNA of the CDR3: TGCAGCGCTGAAGTAGCCGGGGGCGGTGAGCAGCTCTTC.